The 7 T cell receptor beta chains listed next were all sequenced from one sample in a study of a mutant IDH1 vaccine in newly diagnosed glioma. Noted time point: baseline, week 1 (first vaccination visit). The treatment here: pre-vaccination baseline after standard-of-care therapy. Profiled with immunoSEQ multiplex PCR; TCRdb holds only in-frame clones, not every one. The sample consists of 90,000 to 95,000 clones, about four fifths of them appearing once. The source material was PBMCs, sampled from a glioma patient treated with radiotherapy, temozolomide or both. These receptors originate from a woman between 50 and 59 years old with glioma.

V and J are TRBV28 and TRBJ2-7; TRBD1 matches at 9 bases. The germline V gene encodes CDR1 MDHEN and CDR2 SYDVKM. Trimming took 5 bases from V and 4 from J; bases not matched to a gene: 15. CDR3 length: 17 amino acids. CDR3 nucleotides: TGTGCCAGCAGTCGAGGTCCCGGGACAGGGACCAGTTACGAGCAGTACTTC. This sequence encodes CASSRGPGTGTSYEQYF.

The CDR3 DNA reads TGTGCCAGCTCACCGGTCGGCGGGGGCACAGATACGCAGTATTTT. This codes for CASSPVGGGTDTQYF. The V gene is TRBV18, the J gene TRBJ2-3; possibly TRBD2 for D (6 bases). The CDR3 sequence is 15 residues long. Germline V gene lookup returns CDR1 KGHSH and CDR2 LQKENI. V was trimmed by 3 bases and J by 1 base, leaving 11 bases between them.

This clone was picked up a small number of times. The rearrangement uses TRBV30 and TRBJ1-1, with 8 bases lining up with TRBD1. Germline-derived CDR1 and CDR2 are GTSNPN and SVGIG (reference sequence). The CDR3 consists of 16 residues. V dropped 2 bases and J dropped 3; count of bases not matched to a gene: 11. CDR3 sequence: CAWSLRRTGRDTEAFF. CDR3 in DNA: TGTGCCTGGAGTCTGCGGAGGACAGGGCGGGACACTGAAGCTTTCTTT.

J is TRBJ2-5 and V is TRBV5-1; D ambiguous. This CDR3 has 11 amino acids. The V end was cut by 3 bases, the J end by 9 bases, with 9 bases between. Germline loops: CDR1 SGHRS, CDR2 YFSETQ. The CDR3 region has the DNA TGCGCCAGCAGCTCCCGGCTGTCCCAGTACTTC. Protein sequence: CASSSRLSQYF.

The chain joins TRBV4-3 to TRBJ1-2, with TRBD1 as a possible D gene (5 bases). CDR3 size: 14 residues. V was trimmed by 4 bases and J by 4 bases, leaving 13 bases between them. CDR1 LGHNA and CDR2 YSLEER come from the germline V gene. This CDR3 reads CASSLGGSTYGYTF. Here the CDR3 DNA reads TGCGCCAGCAGCCTGGGGGGATCCACCTATGGCTACACCTTC.

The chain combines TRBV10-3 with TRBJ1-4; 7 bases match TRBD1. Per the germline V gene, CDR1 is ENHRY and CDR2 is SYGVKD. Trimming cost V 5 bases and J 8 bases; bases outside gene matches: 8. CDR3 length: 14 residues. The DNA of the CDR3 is TGTGCCATCAGTCCTCAGGGGGATGGGGAAAAACTGTTTTTT. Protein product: CAISPQGDGEKLFF.

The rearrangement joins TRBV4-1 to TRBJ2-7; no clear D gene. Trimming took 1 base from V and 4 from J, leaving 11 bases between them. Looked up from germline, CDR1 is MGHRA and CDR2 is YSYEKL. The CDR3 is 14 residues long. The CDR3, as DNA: TGCGCCAGCAGCCAAGCGCCAGGTAATTACGAGCAGTACTTC. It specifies CASSQAPGNYEQYF.